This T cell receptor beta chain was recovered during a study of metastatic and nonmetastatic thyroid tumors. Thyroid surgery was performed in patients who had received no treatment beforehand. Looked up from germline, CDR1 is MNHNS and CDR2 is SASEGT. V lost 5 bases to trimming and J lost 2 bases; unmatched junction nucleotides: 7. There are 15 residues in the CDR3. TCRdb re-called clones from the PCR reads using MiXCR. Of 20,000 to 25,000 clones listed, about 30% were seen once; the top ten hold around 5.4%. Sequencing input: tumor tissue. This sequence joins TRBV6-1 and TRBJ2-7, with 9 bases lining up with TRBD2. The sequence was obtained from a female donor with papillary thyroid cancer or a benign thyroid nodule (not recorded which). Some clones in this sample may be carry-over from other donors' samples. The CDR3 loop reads CASSNGASGTYEQYF. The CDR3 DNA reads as TGTGCCAGCAGTAACGGGGCTAGCGGGACCTACGAGCAGTACTTC.